The entry below describes one TCR beta chain. From germline, CDR1 is LGHNA and CDR2 YSLEER. This CDR3 is 15 amino acids long. This sample stems from a study of T cells expressing NK-cell markers. TCRdb reanalyzed the 5' RACE reads, giving one entry per CDR3 protein sequence and no DNA. In all, the sample yields approximately 550,000 distinct CDR3 sequences. This receptor was taken from a man younger than 30 in good health. V and J are TRBV4-3 and TRBJ1-5; TCRdb names TRBD1, which stays unverified in the absence of DNA. Material: blood T cells: a sorted CD56 or NKG2C T cell subset, CD4+ or CD8+ T cells, or bulk PBMC T cells (not recorded which). The CDR3 region is CASSQVPGVGQPQHF.